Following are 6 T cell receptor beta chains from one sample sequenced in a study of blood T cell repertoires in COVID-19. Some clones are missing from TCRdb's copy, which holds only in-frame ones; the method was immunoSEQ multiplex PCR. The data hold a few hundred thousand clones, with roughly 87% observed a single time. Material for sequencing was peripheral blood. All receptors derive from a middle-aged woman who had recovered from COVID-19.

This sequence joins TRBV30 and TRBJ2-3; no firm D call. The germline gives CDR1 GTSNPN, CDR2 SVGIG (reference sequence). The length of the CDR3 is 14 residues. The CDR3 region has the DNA TGTGCTTACTACGGCAGCCTGGGCACAGATACGCAGTATTTT. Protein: CAYYGSLGTDTQYF.

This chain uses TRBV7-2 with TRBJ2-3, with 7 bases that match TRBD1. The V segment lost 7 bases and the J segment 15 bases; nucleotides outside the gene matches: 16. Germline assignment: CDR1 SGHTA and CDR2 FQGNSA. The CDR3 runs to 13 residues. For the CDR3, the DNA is TGTGCCAGCACCGTTAATGCGGAGACAGGGTATTATTTT. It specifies CASTVNAETGYYF.

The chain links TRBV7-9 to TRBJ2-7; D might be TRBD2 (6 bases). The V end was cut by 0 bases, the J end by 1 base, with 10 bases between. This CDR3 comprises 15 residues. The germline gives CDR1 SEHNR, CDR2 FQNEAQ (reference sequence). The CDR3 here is CASSLASGRSYEQYF. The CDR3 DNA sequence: TGTGCCAGCAGCTTAGCCTCAGGGAGGTCCTACGAGCAGTACTTC.

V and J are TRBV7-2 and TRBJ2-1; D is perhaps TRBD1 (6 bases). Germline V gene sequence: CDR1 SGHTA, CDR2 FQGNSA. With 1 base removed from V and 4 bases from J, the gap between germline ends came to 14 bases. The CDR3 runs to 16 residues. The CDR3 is CASSLGGGAGYNEQFF. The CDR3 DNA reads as TGTGCCAGCAGCTTAGGTGGGGGCGCTGGTTACAATGAGCAGTTCTTC.

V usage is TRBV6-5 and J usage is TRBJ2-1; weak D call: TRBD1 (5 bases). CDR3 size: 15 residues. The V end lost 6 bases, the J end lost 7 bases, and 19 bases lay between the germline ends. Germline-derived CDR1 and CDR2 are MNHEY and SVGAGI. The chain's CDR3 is CASSLTGEARNEQFF. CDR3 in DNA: TGTGCCAGCAGCTTAACAGGAGAAGCGAGAAATGAGCAGTTCTTC.

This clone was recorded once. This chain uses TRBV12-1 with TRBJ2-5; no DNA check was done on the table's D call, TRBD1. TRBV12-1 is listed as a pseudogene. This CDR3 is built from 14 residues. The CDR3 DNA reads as TGTGCCAGCAGCCACCGGCAGGGAAAAGAGACCCAGTACTTC. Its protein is CASSHRQGKETQYF.